This T cell receptor beta chain emerged from a study of blood T cell repertoires in COVID-19. Only in-frame clones appear in the TCRdb table, and some are missing; sequencing was by immunoSEQ multiplex PCR. Among about 160,000 clones listed, approximately 84% were seen once. CDR3 length: 16 residues. The V gene's germline CDR1 is SGHRS and CDR2 YFSETQ. J gave up 4 bases and V 4 bases, and 10 bases lay outside the gene matches. This chain joins TRBV5-1 and TRBJ2-1; 8 bases match TRBD1. The TCR was taken from a woman aged 50 to 65 with COVID-19, enrolled during active disease. The sequenced sample consisted of peripheral blood. The CDR3 region is CASSKTWTGIYNEQFF. The CDR3 DNA reads as TGCGCCAGCAGCAAGACATGGACAGGGATATACAATGAGCAGTTCTTC.